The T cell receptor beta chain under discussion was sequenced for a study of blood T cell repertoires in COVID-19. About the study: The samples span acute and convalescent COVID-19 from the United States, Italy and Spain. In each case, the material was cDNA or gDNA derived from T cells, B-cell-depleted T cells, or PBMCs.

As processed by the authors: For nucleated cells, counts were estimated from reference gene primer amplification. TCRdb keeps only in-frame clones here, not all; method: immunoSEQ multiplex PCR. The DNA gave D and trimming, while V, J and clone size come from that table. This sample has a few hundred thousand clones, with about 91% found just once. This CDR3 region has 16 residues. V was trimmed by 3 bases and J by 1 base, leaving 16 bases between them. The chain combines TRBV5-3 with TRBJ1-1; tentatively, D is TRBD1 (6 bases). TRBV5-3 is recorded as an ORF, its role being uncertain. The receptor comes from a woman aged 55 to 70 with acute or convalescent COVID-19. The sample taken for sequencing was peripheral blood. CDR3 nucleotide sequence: TGTGCCAGAAGCTGGGGGCTACAAGGGAGGAACACTGAAGCTTTCTTT. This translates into CARSWGLQGRNTEAFF.